This TCR beta chain was identified during a study of CD8 T cells in ankylosing spondylitis (dated by TCRdb to the late 2010s). About the full investigation: To find TCR variants linked to disease, the study profiled T cell receptor beta repertoires in ankylosing spondylitis patients and healthy donors. The full study cohort was made up of about 25 ankylosing spondylitis patients and some 100 healthy donors. Peripheral blood was sampled, and synovial fluid was additionally collected from ankylosing spondylitis patients.

The CDR3 goes from the cysteine to the phenylalanine over 15 residues. The CDR3 DNA has 45 bases and is translated from base 1. The V and J ends are trimmed by 6 bases and 2 bases, leaving 16 bases between them. The germline V gene (reference sequence) supplies CDR1 MNHEY and CDR2 SMNVEV. The study at large found these results: Some of the motif variants had been reported before in the synovial fluid and blood of reactive arthritis patients, a finding that suggests common disease-initiation mechanisms. According to the report, matched synovial fluid samples from ankylosing spondylitis patients were significantly enriched for the disease-linked clones. A TCR beta motif made up of about eight highly homologous amino acid variants appeared to be characteristic of blood from ankylosing spondylitis patients. The disease-linked clones had a CD8+ phenotype and were found at relatively low frequencies in peripheral blood.

This clonotype was observed at least ten times. No antigen is known for it. Base qualities were left out, and no much larger clone turns up one base away. The instrument was an Illumina HiSeq 2500. Quantitative 5'-RACE with molecular barcodes was used to prepare TCR beta libraries. For the original study's pipeline: To identify disease-linked TCR variants, a new computational method was used, one built on a probabilistic model of VDJ rearrangement. TCRdb reran the public reads through fastp at Q25 and MiXCR, keeping productive beta chains. Every CDR3 protein is listed once, alongside the most common genes and DNA of its rows. In this record, the V and J calls reflect TCRdb's handling and not the investigators' own analysis. Recorded for this sample are 50,000 or so distinct CDR3 sequences; 7.4% of them occurred a single time. Jointly, the top ten make up over 6.5% of the sample.

The TCR comes from a female donor with ankylosing spondylitis or in good health (not recorded which). Sequenced sample: blood, either unsorted or a sorted T cell fraction (not recorded which). This chain is built from TRBV27 and TRBJ2-5; TRBD1 might be the D gene, on 6 matching bases. Here is the DNA: TGTGCCAGCAGCCGAGGGGGACACAAACAAGAGACCCAGTACTTC. Its coded protein is CASSRGGHKQETQYF.